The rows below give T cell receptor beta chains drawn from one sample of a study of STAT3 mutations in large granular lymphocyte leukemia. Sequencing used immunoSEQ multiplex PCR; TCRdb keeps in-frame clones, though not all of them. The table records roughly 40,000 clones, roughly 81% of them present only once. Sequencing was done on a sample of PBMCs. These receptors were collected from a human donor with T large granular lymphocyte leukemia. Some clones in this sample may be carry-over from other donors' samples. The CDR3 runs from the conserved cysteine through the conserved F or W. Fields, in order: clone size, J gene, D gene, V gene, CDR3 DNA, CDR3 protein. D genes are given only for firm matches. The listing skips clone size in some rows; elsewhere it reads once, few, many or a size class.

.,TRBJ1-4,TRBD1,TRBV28,TGTGCCAGCATCAAACACCGGGACAGGGGGCATACTAATGAAAAACTGTTTTTT,CASIKHRDRGHTNEKLFF
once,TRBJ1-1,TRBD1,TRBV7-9,TGTGCCAGCAGCCCAACAGGGGGAATGAACACTGAAGCTTTCTTT,CASSPTGGMNTEAFF
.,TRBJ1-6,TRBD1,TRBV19,TGTGCCAGTAGTATTGGGACAGGGATAAACGGGAATTCACCCCTCCACTTT,CASSIGTGINGNSPLHF
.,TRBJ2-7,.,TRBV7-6,TGTGCCAGCAGCCCAAGCGGACACCCTGTCTCCTACGAGCAGTACTTC,CASSPSGHPVSYEQYF
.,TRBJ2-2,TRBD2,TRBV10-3,TGTGCCATCAGTGATACCACGGGGGGGTCCGGGGAGCTGTTTTTT,CAISDTTGGSGELFF
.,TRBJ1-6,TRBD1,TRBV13,TGTGCCAGCAGCTCCGCCGCGGGACAGGGAGGATCACCCCTCCACTTT,CASSSAAGQGGSPLHF
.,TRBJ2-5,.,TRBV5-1,TGCGCCAGCAGCTTAAGTGGAGAGACCCAGTACTTC,CASSLSGETQYF
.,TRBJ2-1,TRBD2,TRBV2,TGTGCCAGCAGTGATCGGACTAGCGGGGGGCCTCAGCAGTTCTTC,CASSDRTSGGPQQFF
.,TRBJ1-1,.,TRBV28,TGTGCCAGCAGGACGTCCAACAGGAGGAACACTGAAGCTTTCTTT,CASRTSNRRNTEAFF
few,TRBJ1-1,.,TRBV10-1,TGCGCCAGCAGTGAACGGCTAGACGCAGCTTTCTTT,CASSERLDAAFF
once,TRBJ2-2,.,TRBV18,TGTGCCAGCTCACCGATCACAGGGCCGAACACCGGGGAGCTGTTTTTT,CASSPITGPNTGELFF
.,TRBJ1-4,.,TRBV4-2,TGTGCCAGCAGCCACGGGGGGGCCACTAATGAAAAACTGTTTTTT,CASSHGGATNEKLFF
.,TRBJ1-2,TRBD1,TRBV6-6,TGTGCCAGCAGTCCCCGGGACAGGGTCTATGGCTACACCTTC,CASSPRDRVYGYTF
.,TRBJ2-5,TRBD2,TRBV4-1,TGCGCCAGCAGCTTAACGGGGGGTGAGACCCAGTACTTC,CASSLTGGETQYF
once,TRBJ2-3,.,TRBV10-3,TGTGCCATCAGTGGCGGGCTAGCGATTGCAGATACGCAGTATTTT,CAISGGLAIADTQYF
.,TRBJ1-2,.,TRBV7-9,TGTGCCAGCAGCTTAGCGGTGGGACTTAACTATGGCTACACCTTC,CASSLAVGLNYGYTF
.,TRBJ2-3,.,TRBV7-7,TGTGCTAGCAGCTTAACCCCCGACACAGATACGCAGTATTTT,CASSLTPDTDTQYF
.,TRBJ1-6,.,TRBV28,TGTGCCAGCAGTGAAGGGGGGACCGGAGCCCTCCACTTT,CASSEGGTGALHF